This T cell receptor beta chain was captured in a study of molecular identifiers for immune sequencing clone quantification. This clonotype was detected ten times or more. TCRdb re-derived calls from the PCR reads in MiXCR, one entry per CDR3 protein. The sample yields approximately 670,000 distinct CDR3 sequences, 15% to 20% seen once. With V trimmed by 4 bases and J by 5 bases, 10 bases remained unmatched. The CDR3 length is 17 residues. Germline V gene lookup returns CDR1 MGHDK and CDR2 SYGVNS. The specimen was naive CD8+ T cells from blood, with Jurkat cell RNA spiked in. This sample's subset: FACS-sorted CD8+CD4-CCR7+CD45RA+ naive T cells. This chain uses TRBV25-1 with TRBJ2-3; 12 nucleotides agree with TRBD2. The source of this sequence is a human donor in good health. Some libraries in this study had Jurkat cell RNA spiked in. In DNA, the CDR3 is TGTGCCAGCAGTGCCAACCCTAGCGGGGGGGTTCTAGATACGCAGTATTTT. Translating it yields CASSANPSGGVLDTQYF.